This is a list of T cell receptor beta chains from one sample in a study of T cell responses to AZD1222 COVID-19 vaccine. Sequencing used immunoSEQ multiplex PCR; TCRdb keeps in-frame clones, though not all of them. The sample shows about 200,000 clones, 92% of them seen only once. Sequenced here: peripheral blood, sampled on day 0 of AZD1222 vaccination. The receptors stem from an adult in good health. CDR3s include the opening cysteine and the closing phenylalanine or tryptophan. A D gene is named only where the DNA matches it firmly. Where a row states a size, it is once, few, many or the class of an expanded clone; other rows omit it.

d_call: NA
v_call: TRBV21-1
clone_size: NA
j_call: TRBJ1-5
cdr3_nt: TGTGCCAGCAGCAAAGTTCCCGACAGGGAGAATCAGCCCCAGCATTTT
cdr3_aa: CASSKVPDRENQPQHF

d_call: TRBD1
v_call: TRBV15
clone_size: NA
j_call: TRBJ1-5
cdr3_nt: TGTGCCACCAGCACCATGGGACAGGGGTTCAATCAGCCCCAGCATTTT
cdr3_aa: CATSTMGQGFNQPQHF

d_call: TRBD2
v_call: TRBV6-5
clone_size: NA
j_call: TRBJ2-1
cdr3_nt: TGTGCCAGCATGCGACTAGCAGCCCCCTACAATGAGCAGTTCTTC
cdr3_aa: CASMRLAAPYNEQFF

d_call: NA
v_call: TRBV7-9
clone_size: NA
j_call: TRBJ1-5
cdr3_nt: TGTGCCAGCAGCCTAAGTCTAAGCAATCAGCCCCAGCATTTT
cdr3_aa: CASSLSLSNQPQHF

d_call: NA
v_call: TRBV5-6
clone_size: NA
j_call: TRBJ1-6
cdr3_nt: TGTGCCAGCAGGGAGCTTGCGTCAAGCTCCTATAATTCACCCCTCCACTTT
cdr3_aa: CASRELASSSYNSPLHF

d_call: NA
v_call: TRBV23-1
clone_size: NA
j_call: TRBJ1-3
cdr3_nt: TGCGCCAGCAGTCAAGTGCGGGCTGGAAACACCATATATTTT
cdr3_aa: CASSQVRAGNTIYF

d_call: NA
v_call: TRBV2
clone_size: NA
j_call: TRBJ1-1
cdr3_nt: TGTGCCGGCCATGAGCGAGCGGAGAGAGCTTTCTTT
cdr3_aa: CAGHERAERAFF

d_call: NA
v_call: TRBV4-1
clone_size: NA
j_call: TRBJ2-5
cdr3_nt: TGCGCCAGCAGCCAAGGGCCGGTCAGAGAGACCCAGTACTTC
cdr3_aa: CASSQGPVRETQYF

d_call: TRBD2
v_call: TRBV11-2
clone_size: NA
j_call: TRBJ2-7
cdr3_nt: TGTGCCACCTCCTCACTAGCGGGGGGGCCCTACGAGCAGTACTTC
cdr3_aa: CATSSLAGGPYEQYF

d_call: TRBD1
v_call: TRBV6-5
clone_size: NA
j_call: TRBJ2-7
cdr3_nt: TGTGCCTTGCGGCAGGGGGCGCAGCACGAGCAGTACTTC
cdr3_aa: CALRQGAQHEQYF

d_call: NA
v_call: TRBV7-9
clone_size: NA
j_call: TRBJ1-5
cdr3_nt: TGTGCCAGCAGTTATTCAGGGAGAAGCAATCAGCCCCAGCATTTT
cdr3_aa: CASSYSGRSNQPQHF

d_call: TRBD1
v_call: TRBV5-1
clone_size: NA
j_call: TRBJ1-2
cdr3_nt: TGCGCCAGCAGCATACAGGGGGCGACTAACTATGGCTACACCTTC
cdr3_aa: CASSIQGATNYGYTF

d_call: NA
v_call: TRBV4-2
clone_size: few
j_call: TRBJ1-4
cdr3_nt: TGTGCCAGCAGCCAAGACAGGGAAGCTAATGAAAAACTGTTTTTT
cdr3_aa: CASSQDREANEKLFF

d_call: TRBD2
v_call: TRBV5-1
clone_size: NA
j_call: TRBJ2-5
cdr3_nt: TGCGCCAGCAGCACGGGGACTAGGGCGGGGGAAGAGACCCAGTACTTC
cdr3_aa: CASSTGTRAGEETQYF

d_call: TRBD1
v_call: TRBV11-2
clone_size: NA
j_call: TRBJ2-2
cdr3_nt: TGTGCCAGCAGGAGTTACAGGGGGCGCGTCACCGGGGAGCTGTTTTTT
cdr3_aa: CASRSYRGRVTGELFF

d_call: TRBD1
v_call: TRBV6-6
clone_size: NA
j_call: TRBJ1-2
cdr3_nt: TGTGCCAGCAGTCTACGGACAGGGGGCGAAGCGGGCACCTTC
cdr3_aa: CASSLRTGGEAGTF

d_call: NA
v_call: TRBV10-2
clone_size: NA
j_call: TRBJ2-3
cdr3_nt: TGCGCCAGCAGTGAGTCCCCCGGAAGGAGAGTGAAAGATACGCAGTATTTT
cdr3_aa: CASSESPGRRVKDTQYF

d_call: NA
v_call: TRBV27
clone_size: NA
j_call: TRBJ2-2
cdr3_nt: TGTGCCAGCTTTCAGGGGGGGTCCGGGGAGCTGTTTTTT
cdr3_aa: CASFQGGSGELFF

d_call: TRBD1
v_call: TRBV19
clone_size: NA
j_call: TRBJ1-5
cdr3_nt: TGTGCCAGCACCCAGACAGGGTGGAGGCAGCCCCAGCATTTT
cdr3_aa: CASTQTGWRQPQHF

d_call: NA
v_call: TRBV5-1
clone_size: NA
j_call: TRBJ1-3
cdr3_nt: TGCGCCAGCAGCCCGTTCGGGAGAAGGGAGGACACCATATATTTT
cdr3_aa: CASSPFGRREDTIYF

d_call: NA
v_call: TRBV3-1/TRBV3-2
clone_size: NA
j_call: TRBJ1-3
cdr3_nt: TGTGCCAGCAGCCAAGGCAGGGAACTAAACACCATATATTTT
cdr3_aa: CASSQGRELNTIYF

d_call: NA
v_call: TRBV7-9
clone_size: NA
j_call: TRBJ1-5
cdr3_nt: TGTGCCAGCAGGGGCACATCAGATCAGCCCCAGCATTTT
cdr3_aa: CASRGTSDQPQHF

d_call: TRBD1
v_call: TRBV19
clone_size: NA
j_call: TRBJ1-5
cdr3_nt: TGTGCCAGTAGTTCGACAGGGATGGGCAATCAGCCCCAGCATTTT
cdr3_aa: CASSSTGMGNQPQHF

d_call: TRBD1
v_call: TRBV19
clone_size: NA
j_call: TRBJ1-2
cdr3_nt: TGTGCCAGTACCGGACAGGCCCGCCGTCGGGGCACCTTC
cdr3_aa: CASTGQARRRGTF

d_call: TRBD2
v_call: TRBV3-1/TRBV3-2
clone_size: NA
j_call: TRBJ2-2
cdr3_nt: TGTGCCAGCACCTCAGGGAGGGACGGCGGGGAGCTGTTTTTT
cdr3_aa: CASTSGRDGGELFF

d_call: TRBD1
v_call: TRBV7-2
clone_size: NA
j_call: TRBJ1-3
cdr3_nt: TGTGCCAGCAGCAATTTACAGGGGGCAAGTACTGGAAACACCATATATTTT
cdr3_aa: CASSNLQGASTGNTIYF

d_call: NA
v_call: TRBV12-3/TRBV12-4
clone_size: NA
j_call: TRBJ2-7
cdr3_nt: TGTGCCAGCACCGGCGACAGATACGAGCAGTACTTC
cdr3_aa: CASTGDRYEQYF

d_call: NA
v_call: TRBV7-2
clone_size: NA
j_call: TRBJ1-6
cdr3_nt: TGTGCCAGCAGTTCTTATAATTCACCCCTCCACTTT
cdr3_aa: CASSSYNSPLHF

d_call: NA
v_call: TRBV12-5
clone_size: NA
j_call: TRBJ1-1
cdr3_nt: TGTGCTAGTGGTTTGGGACAGAACACTGAAGCTTTCTTT
cdr3_aa: CASGLGQNTEAFF

d_call: TRBD1
v_call: TRBV5-8
clone_size: NA
j_call: TRBJ1-6
cdr3_nt: TGTGCCAGCAGCCAGGGGGGCGGATATAATTCACCCCTCCACTTT
cdr3_aa: CASSQGGGYNSPLHF

d_call: NA
v_call: TRBV3-1/TRBV3-2
clone_size: NA
j_call: TRBJ2-3
cdr3_nt: TGTGCCAGCAGCCATCCCGGGACTCCCATTGGGTATTTT
cdr3_aa: CASSHPGTPIGYF

d_call: TRBD2
v_call: TRBV6-4
clone_size: NA
j_call: TRBJ2-5
cdr3_nt: TGTGCCAGCAGTGAAGCGGGGGGCCGCGGGACCCAGTACTTC
cdr3_aa: CASSEAGGRGTQYF

d_call: TRBD1
v_call: TRBV10-3
clone_size: NA
j_call: TRBJ2-7
cdr3_nt: TGTGCCATCGGAGACAGGGCCGACGAGCAGTACTTC
cdr3_aa: CAIGDRADEQYF

d_call: TRBD1
v_call: TRBV4-2
clone_size: NA
j_call: TRBJ1-6
cdr3_nt: TGTGCCAGCAGCCAGGAACCGGGACAGGGTGGATCACCCCTCCACTTT
cdr3_aa: CASSQEPGQGGSPLHF

d_call: NA
v_call: TRBV11-2
clone_size: NA
j_call: TRBJ1-3
cdr3_nt: TGTGCCAGCAGCTTAGACAGGGCGCACTCTGGAAACACCATATATTTT
cdr3_aa: CASSLDRAHSGNTIYF

d_call: TRBD1
v_call: TRBV13
clone_size: once
j_call: TRBJ1-6
cdr3_nt: TGTGCCAGCACCACGACAGGGAACGTTAATTCACCCCTCCACTTT
cdr3_aa: CASTTTGNVNSPLHF

d_call: NA
v_call: TRBV10-1
clone_size: NA
j_call: TRBJ1-4
cdr3_nt: TGCGCCAGCAGTGAGAGAGCGGGTGCGGGGGAAAAACTGTTTTTT
cdr3_aa: CASSERAGAGEKLFF

d_call: NA
v_call: TRBV7-9
clone_size: once
j_call: TRBJ2-7
cdr3_nt: TGTGCCAGCAGCTTAGCCAGCTCCTACGAGCAGTACTTC
cdr3_aa: CASSLASSYEQYF

d_call: NA
v_call: TRBV3-1/TRBV3-2
clone_size: NA
j_call: TRBJ1-4
cdr3_nt: TGTGCCAGCAGCCAAGAGGGGGGGACTAATGAAAAACTGTTTTTT
cdr3_aa: CASSQEGGTNEKLFF

d_call: NA
v_call: TRBV7-9
clone_size: NA
j_call: TRBJ1-1
cdr3_nt: TGTGCCAGCAGCTTAGCGCGACGGGTGTGGAACACTGAAGCTTTCTTT
cdr3_aa: CASSLARRVWNTEAFF

d_call: NA
v_call: TRBV19
clone_size: NA
j_call: TRBJ1-1
cdr3_nt: TGTGCCAGTAGTCGGAGTAACACTGAAGCTTTCTTT
cdr3_aa: CASSRSNTEAFF

d_call: NA
v_call: TRBV12-3/TRBV12-4
clone_size: once
j_call: TRBJ2-7
cdr3_nt: TGTGCCAGCAACACGGGCAGGGACTACGAGCAGTACTTC
cdr3_aa: CASNTGRDYEQYF

d_call: NA
v_call: TRBV9
clone_size: NA
j_call: TRBJ1-6
cdr3_nt: TGTGCCAGCAGCTCCTTAGCGGGTTTCGGGGGGTCACCCCTCCACTTT
cdr3_aa: CASSSLAGFGGSPLHF

d_call: NA
v_call: TRBV30
clone_size: NA
j_call: TRBJ1-3
cdr3_nt: TGTGCCTGGAGTGAGGGGGGCCCCTTCTCTGGAAACACCATATATTTT
cdr3_aa: CAWSEGGPFSGNTIYF

d_call: NA
v_call: TRBV28
clone_size: NA
j_call: TRBJ1-6
cdr3_nt: TGTGCCAGCAGTTTGCCGGGAAATTCACCCCTCCACTTT
cdr3_aa: CASSLPGNSPLHF

d_call: NA
v_call: TRBV25-1
clone_size: NA
j_call: TRBJ2-1
cdr3_nt: TGTGCCAGCGCGGCCCAGGGGAGGAATGAGCAGTTCTTC
cdr3_aa: CASAAQGRNEQFF

d_call: NA
v_call: TRBV6-2/TRBV6-3
clone_size: once
j_call: TRBJ2-3
cdr3_nt: TGTGCCAGCAGTTGGGGGGATACGCAGTATTTT
cdr3_aa: CASSWGDTQYF

d_call: NA
v_call: TRBV19
clone_size: NA
j_call: TRBJ2-7
cdr3_nt: TGTGCCAGTAGTCGGGGCAGGGAGTACGAGCAGTACTTC
cdr3_aa: CASSRGREYEQYF

d_call: NA
v_call: TRBV6-2/TRBV6-3
clone_size: NA
j_call: TRBJ1-3
cdr3_nt: TGTGCCAGCAGTTATTTCTACATGATCTCTGGAAACACCATATATTTT
cdr3_aa: CASSYFYMISGNTIYF

d_call: NA
v_call: TRBV20-1
clone_size: NA
j_call: TRBJ1-1
cdr3_nt: TGCAGTGCTAGTGAGGGACGGACAACTGAAGCTTTCTTT
cdr3_aa: CSASEGRTTEAFF

d_call: NA
v_call: TRBV12-5
clone_size: NA
j_call: TRBJ2-1
cdr3_nt: TGTGCTAGTGATCTTTCACTGAATGAGCAGTTCTTC
cdr3_aa: CASDLSLNEQFF

d_call: TRBD1
v_call: TRBV28
clone_size: NA
j_call: TRBJ2-2
cdr3_nt: TGTGCCAGCACCCACGGGGGGACAGGGGGGTACACCGGGGAGCTGTTTTTT
cdr3_aa: CASTHGGTGGYTGELFF

d_call: NA
v_call: TRBV9
clone_size: once
j_call: TRBJ1-1
cdr3_nt: TGTGCCAGCAGCGCCAGCAGGAACACTGAAGCTTTCTTT
cdr3_aa: CASSASRNTEAFF